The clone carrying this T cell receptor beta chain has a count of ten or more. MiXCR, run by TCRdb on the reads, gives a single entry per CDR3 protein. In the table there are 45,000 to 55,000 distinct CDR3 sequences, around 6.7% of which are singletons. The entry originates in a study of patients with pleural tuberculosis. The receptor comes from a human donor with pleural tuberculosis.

In DNA, the CDR3 is TGCAGTGCTAGAGATTTTAATGAGCAGTTCTTC. Translating gives CSARDFNEQFF. The genes are TRBV20-1 and TRBJ2-1; no reliable D call. This CDR3 is 11 amino acids long. V lost 0 bases, J lost 7 bases, and 4 bases lay in between. CDR1 is DFQATT, CDR2 SNEGSKA, per germline (reference sequence).